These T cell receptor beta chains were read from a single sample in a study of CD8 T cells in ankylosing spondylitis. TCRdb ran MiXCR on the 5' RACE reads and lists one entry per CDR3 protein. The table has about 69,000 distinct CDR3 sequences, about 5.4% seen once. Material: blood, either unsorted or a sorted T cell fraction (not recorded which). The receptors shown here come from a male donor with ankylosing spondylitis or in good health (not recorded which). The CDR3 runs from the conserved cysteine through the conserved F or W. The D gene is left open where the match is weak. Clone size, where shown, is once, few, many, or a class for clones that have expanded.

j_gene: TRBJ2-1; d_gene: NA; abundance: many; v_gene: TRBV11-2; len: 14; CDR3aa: CASSLVARYNEQFF; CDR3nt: TGTGCCAGCAGCTTAGTCGCCAGATACAATGAGCAGTTCTTC
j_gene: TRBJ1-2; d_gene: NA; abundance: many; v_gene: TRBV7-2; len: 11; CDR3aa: CASNPGDGYTF; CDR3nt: TGTGCCAGCAACCCAGGGGATGGCTACACCTTC
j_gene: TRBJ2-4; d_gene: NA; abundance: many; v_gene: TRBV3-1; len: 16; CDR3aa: CASSHSGTSHKNIQYF; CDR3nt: TGTGCCAGCAGCCATTCCGGGACGTCTCACAAAAACATTCAGTACTTC
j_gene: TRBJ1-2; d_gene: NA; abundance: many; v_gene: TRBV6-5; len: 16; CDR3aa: CASSYSRWASNYGYTF; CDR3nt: TGTGCCAGCAGTTACTCGAGATGGGCAAGTAACTATGGCTACACCTTC
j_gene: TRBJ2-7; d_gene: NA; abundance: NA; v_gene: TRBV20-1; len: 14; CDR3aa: CSAQVASSLKEQYF; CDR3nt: TGCAGTGCACAGGTCGCCAGCAGCCTAAAAGAGCAGTACTTC
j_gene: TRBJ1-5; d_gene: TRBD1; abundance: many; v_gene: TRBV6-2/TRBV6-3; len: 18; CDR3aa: CASSYSFSTGESNQPQHF; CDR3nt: TGTGCCAGCAGTTACTCGTTCTCGACAGGGGAAAGCAATCAGCCCCAGCATTTT
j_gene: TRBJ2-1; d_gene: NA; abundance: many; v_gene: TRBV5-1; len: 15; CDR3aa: CASSLLGNSYNEQFF; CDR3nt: TGCGCCAGCAGCTTGTTAGGGAATTCCTACAATGAGCAGTTCTTC
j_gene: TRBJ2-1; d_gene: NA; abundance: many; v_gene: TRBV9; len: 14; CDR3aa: CASSAGGGGTRQFF; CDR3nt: TGTGCCAGCAGCGCCGGGGGAGGGGGGACGAGGCAGTTCTTC
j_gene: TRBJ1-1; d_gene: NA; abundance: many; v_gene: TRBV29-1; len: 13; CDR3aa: CSVEQAIVTEAFF; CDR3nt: TGCAGCGTTGAGCAGGCTATCGTTACTGAAGCTTTCTTT
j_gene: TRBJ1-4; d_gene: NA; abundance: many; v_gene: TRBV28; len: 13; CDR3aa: CASNLGGSEKLFF; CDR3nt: TGTGCCAGCAATCTGGGGGGAAGTGAAAAACTGTTTTTT
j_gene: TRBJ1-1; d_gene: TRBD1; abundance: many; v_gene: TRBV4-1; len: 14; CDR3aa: CASSQNDRATEAFF; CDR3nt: TGCGCCAGCAGCCAGAACGACAGGGCCACTGAAGCTTTCTTT
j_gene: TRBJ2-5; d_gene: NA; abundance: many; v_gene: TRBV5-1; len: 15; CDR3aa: CASSLVEWGLETQYF; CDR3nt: TGCGCCAGCAGCTTGGTCGAATGGGGTTTGGAGACCCAGTACTTC
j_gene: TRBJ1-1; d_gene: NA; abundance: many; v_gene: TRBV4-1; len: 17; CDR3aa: CASSQRGGYNQNTEAFF; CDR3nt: TGCGCCAGCAGCCAGAGAGGAGGCTACAACCAGAACACTGAAGCTTTCTTT
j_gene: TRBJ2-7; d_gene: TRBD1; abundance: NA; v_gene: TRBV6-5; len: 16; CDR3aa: CASSSATGGHGYEQYF; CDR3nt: TGTGCCAGCAGTTCTGCGACAGGGGGCCACGGATACGAGCAGTACTTC
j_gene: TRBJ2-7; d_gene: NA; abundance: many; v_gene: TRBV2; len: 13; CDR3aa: CASSDEGGYEQYF; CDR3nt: TGTGCCAGCAGTGATGAGGGGGGCTACGAGCAGTACTTC
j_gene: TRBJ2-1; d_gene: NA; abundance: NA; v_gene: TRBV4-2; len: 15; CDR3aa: CASGPDRLSYNEQFF; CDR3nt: TGTGCCAGCGGCCCCGACAGGCTCTCCTACAATGAGCAGTTCTTC
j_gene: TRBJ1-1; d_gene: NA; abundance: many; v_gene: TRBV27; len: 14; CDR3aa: CASSSGGSNTEAFF; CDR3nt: TGTGCCAGCAGTTCGGGGGGGTCAAACACTGAAGCTTTCTTT
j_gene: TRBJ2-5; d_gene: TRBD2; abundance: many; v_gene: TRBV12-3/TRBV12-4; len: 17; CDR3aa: CASSFTGGGLQQETQYF; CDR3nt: TGTGCCAGCAGTTTTACTGGCGGGGGACTACAACAAGAGACCCAGTACTTC
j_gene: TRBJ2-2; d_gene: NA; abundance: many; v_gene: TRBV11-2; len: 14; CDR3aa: CASSPQVGSGELFF; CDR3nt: TGTGCCAGCAGCCCCCAAGTGGGATCCGGGGAGCTGTTTTTT
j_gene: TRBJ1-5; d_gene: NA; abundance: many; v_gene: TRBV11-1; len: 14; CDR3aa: CASPAQGLNQPQHF; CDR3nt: TGTGCCAGCCCCGCGCAGGGGCTGAATCAGCCCCAGCATTTT
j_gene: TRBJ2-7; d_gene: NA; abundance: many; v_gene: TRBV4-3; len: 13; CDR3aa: CASSQDRGYEQYF; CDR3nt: TGCGCCAGCAGCCAAGACAGGGGTTACGAGCAGTACTTC
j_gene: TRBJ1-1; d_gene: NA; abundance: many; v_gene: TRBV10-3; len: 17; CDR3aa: CAISDGLSPGRYTEAFF; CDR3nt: TGTGCCATCAGTGACGGCCTCTCGCCGGGAAGGTATACTGAAGCTTTCTTT
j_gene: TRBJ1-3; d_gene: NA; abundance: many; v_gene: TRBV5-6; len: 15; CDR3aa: CASSLDHRFGNTIYF; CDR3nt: TGTGCCAGCAGCTTGGACCACAGGTTTGGAAACACCATATATTTT
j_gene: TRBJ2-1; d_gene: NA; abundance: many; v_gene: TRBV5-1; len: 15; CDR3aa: CASSLDSPNYNEQFF; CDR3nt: TGCGCCAGCAGCTTGGACAGTCCAAATTACAATGAGCAGTTCTTC
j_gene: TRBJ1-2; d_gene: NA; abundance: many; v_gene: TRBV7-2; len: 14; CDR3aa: CASSLGPGNYGYTF; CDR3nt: TGTGCCAGCAGCTTAGGGCCGGGTAACTATGGCTACACCTTC
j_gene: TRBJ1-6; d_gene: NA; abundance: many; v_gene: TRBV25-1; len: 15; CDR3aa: CASSDPGGFASPLHF; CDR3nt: TGTGCCAGCAGTGACCCCGGGGGCTTTGCTTCACCCCTCCACTTT
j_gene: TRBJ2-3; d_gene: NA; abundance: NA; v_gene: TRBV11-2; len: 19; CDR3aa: CASSPISFRLVGSTDTQYF; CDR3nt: TGTGCCAGCAGCCCGATATCTTTTAGACTAGTGGGGTCCACAGATACGCAGTATTTT
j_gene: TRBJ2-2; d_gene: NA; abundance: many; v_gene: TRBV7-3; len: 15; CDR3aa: CASSLTASYTGELFF; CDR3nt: TGTGCCAGCAGCTTGACAGCCTCCTACACCGGGGAGCTGTTTTTT
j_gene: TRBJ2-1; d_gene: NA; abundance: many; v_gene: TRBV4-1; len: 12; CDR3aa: CASSQDSRTLFF; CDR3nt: TGCGCCAGCAGCCAAGATAGCCGGACTCTGTTCTTC
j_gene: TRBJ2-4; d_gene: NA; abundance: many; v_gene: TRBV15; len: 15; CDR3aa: CATSRVMGAKNIQYF; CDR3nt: TGTGCCACCAGCAGAGTAATGGGAGCCAAAAACATTCAGTACTTC
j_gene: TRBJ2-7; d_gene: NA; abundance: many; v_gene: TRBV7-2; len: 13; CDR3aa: CASSLVPEYEQYF; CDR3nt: TGTGCCAGCAGCTTAGTTCCCGAGTACGAGCAGTACTTC
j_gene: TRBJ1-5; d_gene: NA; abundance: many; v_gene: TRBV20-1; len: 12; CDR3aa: CSAIRGNQPQHF; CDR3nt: TGCAGTGCTATAAGGGGGAATCAGCCCCAGCATTTT
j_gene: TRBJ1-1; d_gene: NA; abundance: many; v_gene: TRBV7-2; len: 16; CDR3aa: CASSLGPGRVGTEAFF; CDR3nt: TGTGCCAGCAGCTTAGGCCCAGGCAGGGTAGGCACTGAAGCTTTCTTT
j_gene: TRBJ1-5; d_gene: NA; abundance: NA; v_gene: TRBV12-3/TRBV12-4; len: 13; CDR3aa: CASRETGDRPQHF; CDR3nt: TGTGCCAGCAGAGAGACGGGGGATCGGCCCCAGCATTTT
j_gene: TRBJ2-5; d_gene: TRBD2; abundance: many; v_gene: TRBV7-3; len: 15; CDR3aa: CASSLSPGGLETQYF; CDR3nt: TGTGCCAGCAGCTTAAGTCCGGGGGGTTTAGAGACCCAGTACTTC
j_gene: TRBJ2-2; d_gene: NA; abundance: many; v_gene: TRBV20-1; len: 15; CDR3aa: CSAPGGQANTGELFF; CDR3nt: TGCAGTGCTCCTGGGGGACAAGCGAACACCGGGGAGCTGTTTTTT
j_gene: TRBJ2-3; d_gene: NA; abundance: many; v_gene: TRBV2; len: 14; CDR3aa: CASTGAVSTDTQYF; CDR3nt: TGTGCCAGCACGGGAGCGGTTAGCACAGATACGCAGTATTTT
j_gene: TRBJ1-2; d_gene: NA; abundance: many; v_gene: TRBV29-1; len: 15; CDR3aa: CSVDSTEYPNYGYTF; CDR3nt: TGCAGCGTTGATAGTACAGAATACCCTAACTATGGCTACACCTTC
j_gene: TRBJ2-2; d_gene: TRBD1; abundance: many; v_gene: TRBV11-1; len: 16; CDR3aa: CASSSLPGTGTGELFF; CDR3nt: TGTGCCAGCAGCTCTCTCCCTGGGACAGGCACCGGGGAGCTGTTTTTT
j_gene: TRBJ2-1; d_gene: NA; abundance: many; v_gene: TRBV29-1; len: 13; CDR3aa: CSVDRGQDNEQFF; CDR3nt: TGCAGCGTTGACCGGGGGCAGGACAATGAGCAGTTCTTC
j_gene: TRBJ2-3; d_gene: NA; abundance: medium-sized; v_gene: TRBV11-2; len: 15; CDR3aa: CASSLEAAVPDTQYF; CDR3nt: TGTGCCAGCAGCTTAGAGGCAGCGGTTCCAGATACGCAGTATTTT
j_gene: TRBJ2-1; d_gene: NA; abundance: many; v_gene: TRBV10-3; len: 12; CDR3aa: CAIRTQGNEQFF; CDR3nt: TGTGCCATCAGGACACAGGGAAATGAGCAGTTCTTC
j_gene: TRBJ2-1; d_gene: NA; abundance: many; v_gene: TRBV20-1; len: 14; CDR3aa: CSAGDLIPINEQFF; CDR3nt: TGCAGTGCCGGGGACCTTATCCCCATCAATGAGCAGTTCTTC
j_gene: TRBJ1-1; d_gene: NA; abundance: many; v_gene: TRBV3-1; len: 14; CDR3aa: CASSQGGGNTEAFF; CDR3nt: TGTGCCAGCAGCCAGGGCGGCGGGAACACTGAAGCTTTCTTT
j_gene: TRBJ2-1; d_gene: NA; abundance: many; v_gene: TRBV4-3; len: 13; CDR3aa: CASSQTAYNEQFF; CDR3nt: TGCGCCAGCAGCCAAACAGCCTACAATGAGCAGTTCTTC
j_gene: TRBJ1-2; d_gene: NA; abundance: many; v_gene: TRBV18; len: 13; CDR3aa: CASSPNEFYGYTF; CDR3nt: TGTGCCAGCTCACCGAATGAGTTCTATGGCTACACCTTC
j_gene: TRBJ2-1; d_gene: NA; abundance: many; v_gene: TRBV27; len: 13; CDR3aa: CASSFRPLDEQFF; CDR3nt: TGTGCCAGCAGTTTCCGGCCCCTCGATGAGCAGTTCTTC
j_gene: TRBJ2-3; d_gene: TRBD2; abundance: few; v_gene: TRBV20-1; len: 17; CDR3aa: CSARTVGLAGEIDTQYF; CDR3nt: TGCAGTGCTAGAACGGTGGGACTAGCGGGGGAAATTGATACGCAGTATTTT
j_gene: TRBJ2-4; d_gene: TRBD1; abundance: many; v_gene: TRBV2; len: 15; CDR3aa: CASSPGEQGAAIQYF; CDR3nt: TGTGCCAGCAGCCCCGGTGAACAGGGGGCCGCCATTCAGTACTTC
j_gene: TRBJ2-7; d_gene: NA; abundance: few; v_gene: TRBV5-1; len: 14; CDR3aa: CASSPTDRPYEQYF; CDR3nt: TGCGCCAGCAGCCCTACCGACAGGCCCTACGAGCAGTACTTC
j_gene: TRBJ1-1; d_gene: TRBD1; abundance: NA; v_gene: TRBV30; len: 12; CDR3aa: CAWSVDRAEAFF; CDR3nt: TGTGCCTGGAGTGTAGACAGGGCTGAAGCTTTCTTT
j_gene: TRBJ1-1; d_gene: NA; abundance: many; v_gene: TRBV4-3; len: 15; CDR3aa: CASSQDLQGNTEAFF; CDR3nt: TGCGCCAGCAGCCAAGATCTACAGGGCAACACTGAAGCTTTCTTT
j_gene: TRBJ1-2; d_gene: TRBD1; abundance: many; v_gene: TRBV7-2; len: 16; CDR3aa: CASSYTGTDFSYGYTF; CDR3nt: TGTGCCAGCAGCTATACCGGGACAGATTTTTCCTATGGCTACACCTTC
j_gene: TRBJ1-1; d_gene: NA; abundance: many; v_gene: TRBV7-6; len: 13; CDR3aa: CASSLWGNTEAFF; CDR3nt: TGTGCCAGCAGCTTATGGGGAAACACTGAAGCTTTCTTT
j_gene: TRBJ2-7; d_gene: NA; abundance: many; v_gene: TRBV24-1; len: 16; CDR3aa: CATSDPSLEGDYEQYF; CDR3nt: TGTGCCACCAGTGACCCGAGTCTCGAGGGAGACTACGAGCAGTACTTC